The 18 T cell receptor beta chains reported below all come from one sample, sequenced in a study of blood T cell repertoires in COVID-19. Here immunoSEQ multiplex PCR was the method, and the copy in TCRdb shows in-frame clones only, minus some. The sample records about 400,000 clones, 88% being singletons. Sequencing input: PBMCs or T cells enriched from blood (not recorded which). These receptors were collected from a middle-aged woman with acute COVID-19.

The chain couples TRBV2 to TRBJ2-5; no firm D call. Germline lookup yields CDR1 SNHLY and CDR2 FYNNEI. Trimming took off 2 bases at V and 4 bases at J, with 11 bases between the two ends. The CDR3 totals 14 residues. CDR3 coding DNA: TGTGCCAGCAGTGAATTCCTTACTGCAGAGACCCAGTACTTC. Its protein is CASSEFLTAETQYF.

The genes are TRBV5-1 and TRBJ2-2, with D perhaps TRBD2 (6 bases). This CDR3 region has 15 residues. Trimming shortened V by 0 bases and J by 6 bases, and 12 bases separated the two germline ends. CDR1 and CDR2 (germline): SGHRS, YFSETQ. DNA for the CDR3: TGCGCCAGCAGCTTGGGACTAGGTCGTGCCGGGGAGCTGTTTTTT. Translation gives CASSLGLGRAGELFF.

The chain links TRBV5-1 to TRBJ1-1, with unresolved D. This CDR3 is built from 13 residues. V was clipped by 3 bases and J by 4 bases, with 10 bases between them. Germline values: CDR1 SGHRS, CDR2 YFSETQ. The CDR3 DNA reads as TGCGCCAGCAGCTGGGCGTACGGCACTGAAGCTTTCTTT. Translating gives CASSWAYGTEAFF.

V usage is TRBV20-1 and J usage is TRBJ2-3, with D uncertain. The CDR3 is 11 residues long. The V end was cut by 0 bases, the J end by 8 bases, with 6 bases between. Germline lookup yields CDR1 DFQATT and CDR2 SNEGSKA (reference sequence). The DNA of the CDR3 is TGCAGTGCTAGAGACCAGATTACGCAGTATTTT. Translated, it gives CSARDQITQYF.

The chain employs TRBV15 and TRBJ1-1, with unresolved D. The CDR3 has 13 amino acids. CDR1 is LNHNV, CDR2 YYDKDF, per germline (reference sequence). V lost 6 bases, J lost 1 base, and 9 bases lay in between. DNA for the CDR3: TGTGCCACCAGACTTCATAGGAACACTGAAGCTTTCTTT. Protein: CATRLHRNTEAFF.

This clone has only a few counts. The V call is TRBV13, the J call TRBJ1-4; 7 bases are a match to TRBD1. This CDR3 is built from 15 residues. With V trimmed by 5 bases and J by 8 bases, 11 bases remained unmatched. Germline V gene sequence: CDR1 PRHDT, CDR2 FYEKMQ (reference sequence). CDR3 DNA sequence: TGTGCCAGCAGCGAGATGACAGGGTTGGAGGAAAAACTGTTTTTT. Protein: CASSEMTGLEEKLFF.

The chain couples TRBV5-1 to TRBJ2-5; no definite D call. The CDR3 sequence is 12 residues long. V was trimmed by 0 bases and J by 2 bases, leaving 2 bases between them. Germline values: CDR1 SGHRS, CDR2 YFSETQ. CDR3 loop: CASSLAQETQYF. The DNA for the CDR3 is TGCGCCAGCAGCTTGGCGCAAGAGACCCAGTACTTC.

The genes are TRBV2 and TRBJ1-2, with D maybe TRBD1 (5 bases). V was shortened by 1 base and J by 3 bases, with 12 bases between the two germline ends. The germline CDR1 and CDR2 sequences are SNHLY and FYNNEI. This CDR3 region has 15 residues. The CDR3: CASSEEGQSYYGYTF. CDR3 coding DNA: TGTGCCAGCAGTGAAGAGGGGCAGAGTTACTATGGCTACACCTTC.

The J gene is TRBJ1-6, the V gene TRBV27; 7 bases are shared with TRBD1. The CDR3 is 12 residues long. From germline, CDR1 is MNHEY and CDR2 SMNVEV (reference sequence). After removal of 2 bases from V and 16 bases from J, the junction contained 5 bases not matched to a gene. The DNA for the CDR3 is TGTGCCAGCAGTTTAGTCCAGGGGGGACTCCACTTT. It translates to CASSLVQGGLHF.

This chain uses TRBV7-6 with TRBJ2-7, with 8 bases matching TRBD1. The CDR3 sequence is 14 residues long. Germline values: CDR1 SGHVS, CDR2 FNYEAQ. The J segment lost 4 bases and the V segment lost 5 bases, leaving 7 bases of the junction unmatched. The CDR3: CASSPGGAGYEQYF. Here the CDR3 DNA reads TGTGCCAGCAGCCCAGGGGGCGCGGGGTACGAGCAGTACTTC.

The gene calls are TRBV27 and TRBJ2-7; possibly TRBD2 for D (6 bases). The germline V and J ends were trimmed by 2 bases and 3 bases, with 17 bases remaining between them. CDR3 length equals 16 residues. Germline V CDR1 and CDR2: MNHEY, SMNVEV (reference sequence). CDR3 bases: TGTGCCAGCAGTTTAACGTCAGCGGGCAGATTCTACGAGCAGTACTTC. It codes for CASSLTSAGRFYEQYF.

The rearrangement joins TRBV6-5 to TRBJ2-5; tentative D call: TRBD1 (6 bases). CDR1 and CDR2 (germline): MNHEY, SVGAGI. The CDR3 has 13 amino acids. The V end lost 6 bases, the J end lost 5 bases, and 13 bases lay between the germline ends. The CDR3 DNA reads TGTGCCAGCAGAATACAGGGTTGGGAGACCCAGTACTTC. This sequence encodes CASRIQGWETQYF.

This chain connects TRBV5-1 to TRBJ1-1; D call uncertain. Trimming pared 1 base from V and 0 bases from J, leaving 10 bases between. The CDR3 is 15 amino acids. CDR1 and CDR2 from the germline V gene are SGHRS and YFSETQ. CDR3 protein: CASSLLGIMNTEAFF. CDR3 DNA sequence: TGCGCCAGCAGCTTGCTCGGGATTATGAACACTGAAGCTTTCTTT.

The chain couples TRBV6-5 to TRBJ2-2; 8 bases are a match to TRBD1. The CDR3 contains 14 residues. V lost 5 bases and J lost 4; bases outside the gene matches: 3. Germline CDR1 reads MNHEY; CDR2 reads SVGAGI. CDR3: CASSQDRATGELFF. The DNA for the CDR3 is TGTGCCAGCAGTCAGGACAGGGCCACCGGGGAGCTGTTTTTT.

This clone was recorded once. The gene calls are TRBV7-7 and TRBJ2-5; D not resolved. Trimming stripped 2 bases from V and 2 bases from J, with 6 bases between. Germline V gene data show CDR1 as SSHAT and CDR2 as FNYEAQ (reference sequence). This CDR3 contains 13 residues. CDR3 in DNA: TGTGCCAGCAGCTTATCCCAGCAAGAGACCCAGTACTTC. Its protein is CASSLSQQETQYF.

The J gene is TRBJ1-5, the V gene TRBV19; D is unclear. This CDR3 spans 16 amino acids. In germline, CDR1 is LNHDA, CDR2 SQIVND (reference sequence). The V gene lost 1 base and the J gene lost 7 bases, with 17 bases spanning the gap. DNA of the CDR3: TGTGCCAGTAGTATAGGCGGCCCCCCGGCCGAACAGCCCCAGCATTTT. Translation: CASSIGGPPAEQPQHF.

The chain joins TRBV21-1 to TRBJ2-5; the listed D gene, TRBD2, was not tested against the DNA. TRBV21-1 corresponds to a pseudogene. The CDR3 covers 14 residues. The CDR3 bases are TGTGCCAGTGAGACTAGGAGGAATCAAGAGACCCAGTACTTC. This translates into CASETRRNQETQYF.

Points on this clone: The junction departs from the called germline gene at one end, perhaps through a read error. CDR3 nucleotides: TGCGCCAGCAGTTTGGACGGGGGGGGCGCGACCCAGTACTTC. This codes for CASSLDGGGATQYF. The chain uses TRBV5-1 and TRBJ2-5; 8 nucleotides match TRBD2. This CDR3 contains 14 residues. Germline lookup yields CDR1 SGHRS and CDR2 YFSETQ.